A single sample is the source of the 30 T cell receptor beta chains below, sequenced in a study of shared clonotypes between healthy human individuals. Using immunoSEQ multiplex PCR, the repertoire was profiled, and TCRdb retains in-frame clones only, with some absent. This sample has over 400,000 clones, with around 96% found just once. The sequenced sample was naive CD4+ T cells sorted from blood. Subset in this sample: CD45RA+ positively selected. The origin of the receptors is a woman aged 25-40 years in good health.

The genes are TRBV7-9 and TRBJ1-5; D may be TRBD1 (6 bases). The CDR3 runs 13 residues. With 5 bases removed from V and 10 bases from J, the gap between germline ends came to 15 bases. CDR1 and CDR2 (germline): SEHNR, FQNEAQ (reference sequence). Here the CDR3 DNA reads TGTGCCAGCAGCCCTAGGGGGGGGGACCCCCAGCATTTT. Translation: CASSPRGGDPQHF.

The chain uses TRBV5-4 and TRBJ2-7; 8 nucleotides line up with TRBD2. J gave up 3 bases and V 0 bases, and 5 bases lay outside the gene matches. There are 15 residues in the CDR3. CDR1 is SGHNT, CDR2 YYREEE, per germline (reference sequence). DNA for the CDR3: TGTGCCAGCAGCTTGGTCGCGGGAGGTTTCTACGAGCAGTACTTC. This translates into CASSLVAGGFYEQYF.

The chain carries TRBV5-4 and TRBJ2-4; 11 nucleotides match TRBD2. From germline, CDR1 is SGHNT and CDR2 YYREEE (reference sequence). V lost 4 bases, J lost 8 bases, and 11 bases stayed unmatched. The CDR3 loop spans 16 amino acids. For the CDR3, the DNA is TGTGCCAGCAGCCCGGGACTAGCGGAACCTAGGTACATTCAGTACTTC. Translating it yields CASSPGLAEPRYIQYF.

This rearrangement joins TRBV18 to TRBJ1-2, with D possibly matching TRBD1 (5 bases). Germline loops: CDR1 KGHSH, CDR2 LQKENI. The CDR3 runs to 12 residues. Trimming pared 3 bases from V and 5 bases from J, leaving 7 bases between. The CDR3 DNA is TGTGCCAGCTCACCCGACAGTTATGGCTACACCTTC. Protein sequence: CASSPDSYGYTF.

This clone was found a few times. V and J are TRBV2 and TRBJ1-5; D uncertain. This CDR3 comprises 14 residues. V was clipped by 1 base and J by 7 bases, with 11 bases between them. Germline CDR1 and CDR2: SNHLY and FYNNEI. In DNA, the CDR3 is TGTGCCAGCAGTGAAGTGGGAACGTGGCAGCCCCAGCATTTT. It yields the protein CASSEVGTWQPQHF.

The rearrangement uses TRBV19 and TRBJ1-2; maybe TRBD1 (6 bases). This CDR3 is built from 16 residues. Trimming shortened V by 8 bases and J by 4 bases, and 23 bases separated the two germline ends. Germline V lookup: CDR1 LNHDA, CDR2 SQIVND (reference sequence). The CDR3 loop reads CASEVLGGPGAYGYTF. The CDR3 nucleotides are TGTGCCAGTGAGGTCCTTGGAGGGCCAGGGGCCTATGGCTACACCTTC. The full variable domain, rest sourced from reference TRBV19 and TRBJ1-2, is DGGITQSPKYLFRKEGQNVTLSCEQNLNHDAMYWYRQDPGQGLRLIYYSQIVNDFQKGDIAEGYSVSREKKESFPLTVTSAQKNPTAFYLCASEVLGGPGAYGYTFGSGTRLTVV.

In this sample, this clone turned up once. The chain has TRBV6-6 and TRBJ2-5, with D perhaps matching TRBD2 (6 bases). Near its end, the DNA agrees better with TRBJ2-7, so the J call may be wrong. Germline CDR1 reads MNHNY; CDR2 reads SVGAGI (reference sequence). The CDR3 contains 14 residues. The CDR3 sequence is CASSYVGGPDEQYF. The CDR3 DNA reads TGTGCCAGCAGTTACGTGGGAGGCCCGGACGAGCAGTACTTC.

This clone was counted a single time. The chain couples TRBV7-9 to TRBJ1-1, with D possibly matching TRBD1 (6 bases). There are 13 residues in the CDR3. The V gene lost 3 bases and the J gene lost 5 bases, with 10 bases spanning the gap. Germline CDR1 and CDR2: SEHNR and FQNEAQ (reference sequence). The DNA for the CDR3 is TGTGCCAGCAGCTTTGACGACAGGACTGAAGCTTTCTTT. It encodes CASSFDDRTEAFF. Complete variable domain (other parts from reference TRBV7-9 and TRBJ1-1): DTGVSQNPRHKITKRGQNVTFRCDPISEHNRLYWYRQTLGQGPEFLTYFQNEAQLEKSRLLSDRFSAERPKGSFSTLEIQRTEQGDSAMYLCASSFDDRTEAFFGQGTRLTVV.

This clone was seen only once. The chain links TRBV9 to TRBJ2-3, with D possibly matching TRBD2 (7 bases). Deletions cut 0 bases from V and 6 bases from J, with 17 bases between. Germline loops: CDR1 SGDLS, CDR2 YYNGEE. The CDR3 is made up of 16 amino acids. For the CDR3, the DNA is TGTGCCAGCAGCGTAGTGTCGTGGGAGGGGGGTGATACGCAGTATTTT. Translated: CASSVVSWEGGDTQYF.

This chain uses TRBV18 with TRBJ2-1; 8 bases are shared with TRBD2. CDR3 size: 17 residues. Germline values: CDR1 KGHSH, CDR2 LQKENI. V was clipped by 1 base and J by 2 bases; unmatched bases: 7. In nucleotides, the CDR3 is TGTGCCAGCTCACCACTAACTAGCGGATATACCTACAATGAGCAGTTCTTC. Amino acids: CASSPLTSGYTYNEQFF.

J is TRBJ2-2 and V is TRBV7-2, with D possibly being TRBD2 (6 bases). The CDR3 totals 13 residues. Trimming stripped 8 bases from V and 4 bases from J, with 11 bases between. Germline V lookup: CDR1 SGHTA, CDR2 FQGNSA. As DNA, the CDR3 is TGTGCCAGCGGTAATAGCGGCACCGGGGAGCTGTTTTTT. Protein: CASGNSGTGELFF.

CDR3: CASSGRGYEAFF. CDR3 in DNA: TGTGCCAGCAGTGGACGAGGGTATGAAGCTTTCTTT. The chain carries TRBV2 and TRBJ1-1; D unclear. Trimming removed 4 bases at V and 7 bases at J, with 10 bases between. CDR3 length equals 12 residues. Germline V gene sequence: CDR1 SNHLY, CDR2 FYNNEI.

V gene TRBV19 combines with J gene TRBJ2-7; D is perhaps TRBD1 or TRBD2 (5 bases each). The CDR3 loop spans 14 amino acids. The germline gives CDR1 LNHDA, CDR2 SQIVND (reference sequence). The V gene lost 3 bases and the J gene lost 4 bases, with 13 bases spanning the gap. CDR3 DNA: TGTGCCAGTAGTATTCGGGACCCAAGTTACGAGCAGTACTTC. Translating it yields CASSIRDPSYEQYF. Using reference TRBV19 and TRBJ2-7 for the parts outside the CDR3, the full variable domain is DGGITQSPKYLFRKEGQNVTLSCEQNLNHDAMYWYRQDPGQGLRLIYYSQIVNDFQKGDIAEGYSVSREKKESFPLTVTSAQKNPTAFYLCASSIRDPSYEQYFGPGTRLTVT.

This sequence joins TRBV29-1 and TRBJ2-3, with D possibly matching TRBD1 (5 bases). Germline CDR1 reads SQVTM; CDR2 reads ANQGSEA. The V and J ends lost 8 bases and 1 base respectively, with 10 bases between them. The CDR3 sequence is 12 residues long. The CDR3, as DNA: TGCAGCTCTCTCAGGGGCACAGATACGCAGTATTTT. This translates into CSSLRGTDTQYF.

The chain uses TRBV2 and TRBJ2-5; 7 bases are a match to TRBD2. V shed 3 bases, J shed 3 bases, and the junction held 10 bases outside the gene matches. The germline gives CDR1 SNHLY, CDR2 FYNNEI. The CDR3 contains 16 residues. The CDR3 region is CASSEGSGKVEETQYF. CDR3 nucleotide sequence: TGTGCCAGCAGTGAGGGAAGCGGGAAGGTGGAAGAGACCCAGTACTTC.

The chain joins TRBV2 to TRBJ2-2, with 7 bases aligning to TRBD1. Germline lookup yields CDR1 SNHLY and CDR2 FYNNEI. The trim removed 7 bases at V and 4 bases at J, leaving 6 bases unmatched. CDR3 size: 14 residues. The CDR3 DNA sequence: TGTGCCAGCATGAGGGACAGTTCCACCGGGGAGCTGTTTTTT. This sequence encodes CASMRDSSTGELFF.

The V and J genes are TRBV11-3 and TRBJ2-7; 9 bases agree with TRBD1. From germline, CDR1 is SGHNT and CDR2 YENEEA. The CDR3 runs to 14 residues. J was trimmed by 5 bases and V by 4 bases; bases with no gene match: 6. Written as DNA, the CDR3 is TGTGCCAGCAGCTCGGACAGGGGTATACACGAGCAGTACTTC. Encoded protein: CASSSDRGIHEQYF.

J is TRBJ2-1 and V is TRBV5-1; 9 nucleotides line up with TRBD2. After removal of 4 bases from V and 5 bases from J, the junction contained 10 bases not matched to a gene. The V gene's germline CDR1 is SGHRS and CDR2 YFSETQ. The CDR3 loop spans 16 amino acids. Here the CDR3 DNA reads TGCGCCAGCAGCCCCCCGACACTAGCGGGTGACAATGAGCAGTTCTTC. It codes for CASSPPTLAGDNEQFF.

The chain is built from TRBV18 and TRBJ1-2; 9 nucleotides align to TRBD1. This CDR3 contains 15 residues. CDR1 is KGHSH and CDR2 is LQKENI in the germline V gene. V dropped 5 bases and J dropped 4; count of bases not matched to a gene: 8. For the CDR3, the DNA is TGTGCCAGCTCAGGAGGGGACAGGGAGATCTATGGCTACACCTTC. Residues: CASSGGDREIYGYTF.

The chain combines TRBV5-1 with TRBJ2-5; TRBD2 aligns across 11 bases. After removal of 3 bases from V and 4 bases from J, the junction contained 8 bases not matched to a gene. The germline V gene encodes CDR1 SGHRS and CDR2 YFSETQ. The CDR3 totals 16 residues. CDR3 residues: CASSSLLAGVSETQYF. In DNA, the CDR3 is TGCGCCAGCAGCTCCCTACTAGCGGGAGTTTCAGAGACCCAGTACTTC.

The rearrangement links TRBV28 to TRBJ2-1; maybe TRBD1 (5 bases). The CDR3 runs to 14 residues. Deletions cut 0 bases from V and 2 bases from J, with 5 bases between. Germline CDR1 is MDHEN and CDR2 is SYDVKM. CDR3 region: CASSLWGPYNEQFF. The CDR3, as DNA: TGTGCCAGCAGTTTATGGGGGCCCTACAATGAGCAGTTCTTC.

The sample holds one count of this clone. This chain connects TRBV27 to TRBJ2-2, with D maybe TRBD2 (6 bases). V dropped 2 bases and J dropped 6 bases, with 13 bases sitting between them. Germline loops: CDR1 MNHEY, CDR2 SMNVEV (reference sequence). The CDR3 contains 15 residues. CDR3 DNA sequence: TGTGCCAGCAGTTTAGGGACTTCTCAGCCCGGGGAGCTGTTTTTT. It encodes CASSLGTSQPGELFF.

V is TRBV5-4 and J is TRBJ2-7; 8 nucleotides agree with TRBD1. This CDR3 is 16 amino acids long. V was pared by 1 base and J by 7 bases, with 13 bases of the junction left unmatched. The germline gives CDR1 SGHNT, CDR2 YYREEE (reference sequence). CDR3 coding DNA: TGTGCCAGCAGCTTGCCCGTCGGACAGGGAGTAAGGGAGCAGTACTTC. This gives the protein CASSLPVGQGVREQYF.

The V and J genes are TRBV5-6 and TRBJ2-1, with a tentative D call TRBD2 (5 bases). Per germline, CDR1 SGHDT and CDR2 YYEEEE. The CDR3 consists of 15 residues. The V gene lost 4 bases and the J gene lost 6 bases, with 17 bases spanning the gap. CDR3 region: CASSPGLGTTNEQFF. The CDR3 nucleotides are TGTGCCAGCAGCCCCGGACTTGGCACTACCAATGAGCAGTTCTTC.

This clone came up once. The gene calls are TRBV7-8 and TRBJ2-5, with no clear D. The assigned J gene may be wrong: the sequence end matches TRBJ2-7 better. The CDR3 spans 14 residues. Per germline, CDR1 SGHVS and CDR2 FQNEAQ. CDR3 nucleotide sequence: TGTGCCAGCAGCTCCCGACTGGATTCCTACGAGCAGTACTTC. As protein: CASSSRLDSYEQYF.

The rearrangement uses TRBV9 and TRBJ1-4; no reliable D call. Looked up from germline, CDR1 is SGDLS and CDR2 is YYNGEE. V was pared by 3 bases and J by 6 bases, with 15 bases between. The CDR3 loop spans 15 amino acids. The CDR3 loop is CASSDSSGPYEKLFF. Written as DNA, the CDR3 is TGTGCCAGCAGCGATTCAAGCGGGCCGTATGAAAAACTGTTTTTT.

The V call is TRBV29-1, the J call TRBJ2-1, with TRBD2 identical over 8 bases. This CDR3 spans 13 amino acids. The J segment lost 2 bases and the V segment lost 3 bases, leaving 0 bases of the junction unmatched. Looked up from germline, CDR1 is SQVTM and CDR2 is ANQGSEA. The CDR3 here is CSVETSAYNEQFF. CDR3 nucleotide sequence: TGCAGCGTTGAGACTAGCGCCTACAATGAGCAGTTCTTC.

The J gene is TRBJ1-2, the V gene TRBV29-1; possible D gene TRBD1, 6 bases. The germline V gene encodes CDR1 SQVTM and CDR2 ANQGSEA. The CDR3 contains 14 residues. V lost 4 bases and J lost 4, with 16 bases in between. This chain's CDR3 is CSVAQPRGFYGYTF. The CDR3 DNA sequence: TGCAGCGTTGCCCAACCGAGGGGGTTCTATGGCTACACCTTC.

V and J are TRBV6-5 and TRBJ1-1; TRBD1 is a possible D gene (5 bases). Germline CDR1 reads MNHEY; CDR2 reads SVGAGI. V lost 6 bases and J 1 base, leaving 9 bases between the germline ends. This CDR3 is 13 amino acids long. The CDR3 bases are TGTGCCAGCAGCTGGGACGGGAACACTGAAGCTTTCTTT. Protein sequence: CASSWDGNTEAFF.

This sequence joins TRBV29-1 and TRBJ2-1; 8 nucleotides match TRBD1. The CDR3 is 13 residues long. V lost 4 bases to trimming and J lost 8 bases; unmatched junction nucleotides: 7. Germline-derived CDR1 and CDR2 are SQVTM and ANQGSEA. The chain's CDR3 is CSVGGQGIDEQFF. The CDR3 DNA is TGCAGCGTTGGTGGACAGGGTATCGATGAGCAGTTCTTC.